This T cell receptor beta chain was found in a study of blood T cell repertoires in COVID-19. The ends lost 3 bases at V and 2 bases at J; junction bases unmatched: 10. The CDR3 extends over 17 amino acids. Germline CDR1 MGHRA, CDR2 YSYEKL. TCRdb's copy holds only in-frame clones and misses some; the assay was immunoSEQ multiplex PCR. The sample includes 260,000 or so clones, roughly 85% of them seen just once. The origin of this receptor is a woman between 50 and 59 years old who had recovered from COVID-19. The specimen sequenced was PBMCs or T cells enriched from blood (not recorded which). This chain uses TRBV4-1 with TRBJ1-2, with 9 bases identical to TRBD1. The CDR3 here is CASSQYSGQGVNYGYTF. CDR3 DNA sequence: TGCGCCAGCAGCCAGTACTCGGGACAGGGCGTGAACTATGGCTACACCTTC.